This TCR beta chain was profiled in a study of response to subunit inactivated influenza vaccine. Notes on this clonotype: Its antigen is not identified. This may be a read error: a much more frequent sequence differs by one nucleotide.

General study findings and limits: The authors offered the suggestion that each seasonal influenza vaccination recruits few new T cells.

MiXCR, applied by TCRdb to the RT-PCR reads, yields one record per CDR3 protein. The sample has about 780,000 distinct CDR3 sequences; approximately 18% are singletons. The clonotype was recovered from a man aged 50 or older who received an inactivated influenza vaccine. The material was PBMCs from blood, obtained about 5 days after vaccination.

The CDR3 region is CTSSWEGDTQYF. The CDR3 coding sequence is TGTACCAGCAGTTGGGAGGGAGATACGCAGTATTTT. The chain uses TRBV12-3 or TRBV12-4 and TRBJ2-3; TRBD2 matches at 7 bases. The CDR3 runs 12 residues.